Listed below are T cell receptor beta chains from one sample, sequenced in a study of CD8 T cells in Susac syndrome. Using its own MiXCR run on the immunoSEQ multiplex PCR reads, TCRdb lists one record per CDR3 protein. The sample consists of under 550,000 distinct CDR3 sequences, approximately 85% of them appearing once. The sample taken for sequencing was CD8+ T cells from PBMCs. The receptors were sampled from a human donor with multiple sclerosis. Each CDR3 is given with its conserved first and last residue. Fields, in order: D gene, V gene, J gene, CDR3 protein, CDR3 DNA. D genes are given only for firm matches.

D gene: NA; V gene: TRBV5-8; J gene: TRBJ2-1; CDR3 protein: CASGRDRASYNEQFF; CDR3 DNA: TGTGCCAGCGGCCGGGACCGTGCTTCCTACAATGAGCAGTTCTTC
D gene: NA; V gene: TRBV4-1; J gene: TRBJ1-2; CDR3 protein: CASSQTTGAPYGYTF; CDR3 DNA: TGCGCCAGCAGCCAGACGACAGGAGCTCCCTATGGCTACACCTTC
D gene: TRBD1; V gene: TRBV7-9; J gene: TRBJ2-1; CDR3 protein: CASSYRDRDYNEQFF; CDR3 DNA: TGTGCCAGCAGCTACCGGGACAGGGACTACAATGAGCAGTTCTTC
D gene: NA; V gene: TRBV12-5; J gene: TRBJ2-7; CDR3 protein: CASGLIWYEQYF; CDR3 DNA: TGTGCTAGTGGTTTAATATGGTACGAGCAGTACTTC
D gene: NA; V gene: TRBV6-5; J gene: TRBJ1-2; CDR3 protein: CASSLSRGVESGYTF; CDR3 DNA: TGTGCCAGCAGCCTCTCTAGGGGAGTTGAATCTGGCTACACCTTC
D gene: TRBD1; V gene: TRBV7-9; J gene: TRBJ1-2; CDR3 protein: CASSFVDRGNYGYTF; CDR3 DNA: TGTGCCAGCAGCTTCGTCGACAGGGGCAACTATGGCTACACCTTC
D gene: NA; V gene: TRBV5-4; J gene: TRBJ2-3; CDR3 protein: CASSLGLGGDTQYF; CDR3 DNA: TGTGCCAGCAGCTTGGGCCTAGGAGGCGATACGCAGTATTTT
D gene: NA; V gene: TRBV28; J gene: TRBJ2-5; CDR3 protein: CASSLSRGGETQYF; CDR3 DNA: TGTGCCAGCAGTTTATCCAGGGGCGGAGAGACCCAGTACTTC
D gene: TRBD2; V gene: TRBV28; J gene: TRBJ2-7; CDR3 protein: CASSYLGSSGEPYEQYF; CDR3 DNA: TGTGCCAGCAGTTACCTCGGGTCTAGCGGAGAACCCTACGAGCAGTACTTC
D gene: NA; V gene: TRBV27; J gene: TRBJ2-5; CDR3 protein: CASSLQGSLDQYF; CDR3 DNA: TGTGCCAGCAGTTTACAGGGATCCCTGGACCAGTACTTC
D gene: TRBD2; V gene: TRBV6-1; J gene: TRBJ2-1; CDR3 protein: CASRDLAGGPGNEQFF; CDR3 DNA: TGTGCCAGCAGAGACCTAGCGGGGGGGCCTGGGAATGAGCAGTTCTTC
D gene: NA; V gene: TRBV12-3/TRBV12-4; J gene: TRBJ2-1; CDR3 protein: CASSQGLLNEQFF; CDR3 DNA: TGTGCCAGCAGTCAAGGACTGCTCAATGAGCAGTTCTTC
D gene: NA; V gene: TRBV27; J gene: TRBJ1-5; CDR3 protein: CASSSLAGNQPQHF; CDR3 DNA: TGTGCCAGCAGTTCCCTTGCGGGCAATCAGCCCCAGCATTTT
D gene: NA; V gene: TRBV20-1; J gene: TRBJ1-6; CDR3 protein: CSASNRYGHYNSPLHF; CDR3 DNA: TGCAGTGCTAGTAATCGGTACGGACACTATAATTCACCCCTCCACTTT
D gene: TRBD2; V gene: TRBV4-1; J gene: TRBJ2-7; CDR3 protein: CASSQVGTSGVYEQYF; CDR3 DNA: TGCGCCAGCAGCCAAGTAGGGACTAGCGGAGTCTACGAGCAGTACTTC
D gene: NA; V gene: TRBV27; J gene: TRBJ1-2; CDR3 protein: CASSVKGPTSYGYTF; CDR3 DNA: TGTGCCAGCAGTGTAAAAGGACCGACTTCCTATGGCTACACCTTC
D gene: TRBD2; V gene: TRBV30; J gene: TRBJ2-1; CDR3 protein: CAWSLGTSGANEQFF; CDR3 DNA: TGTGCCTGGTCACTCGGGACTAGCGGGGCAAATGAGCAGTTCTTC